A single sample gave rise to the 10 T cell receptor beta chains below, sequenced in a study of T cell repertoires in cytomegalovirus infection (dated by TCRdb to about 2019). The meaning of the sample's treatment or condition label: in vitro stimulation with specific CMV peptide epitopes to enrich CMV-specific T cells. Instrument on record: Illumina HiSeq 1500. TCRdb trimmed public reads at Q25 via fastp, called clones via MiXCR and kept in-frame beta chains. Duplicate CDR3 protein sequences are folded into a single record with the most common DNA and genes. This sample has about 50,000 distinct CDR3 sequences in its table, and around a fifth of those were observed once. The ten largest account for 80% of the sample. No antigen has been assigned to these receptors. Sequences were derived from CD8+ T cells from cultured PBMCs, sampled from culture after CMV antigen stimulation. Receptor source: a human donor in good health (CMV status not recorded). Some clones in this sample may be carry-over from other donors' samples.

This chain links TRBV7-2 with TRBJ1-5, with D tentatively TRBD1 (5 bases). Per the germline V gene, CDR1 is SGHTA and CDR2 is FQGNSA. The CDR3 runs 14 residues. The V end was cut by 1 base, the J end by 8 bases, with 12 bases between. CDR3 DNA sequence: TGTGCCAGCAGCTTAGTCGGGGGAGGGAAGCCCCAGCATTTT. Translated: CASSLVGGGKPQHF.

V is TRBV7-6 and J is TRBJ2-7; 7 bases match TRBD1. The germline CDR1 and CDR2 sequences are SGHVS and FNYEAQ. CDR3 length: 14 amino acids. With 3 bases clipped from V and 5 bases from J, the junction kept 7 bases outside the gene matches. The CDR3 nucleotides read TGTGCCAGCAGCTTGGCAGGGGGTGTTGACGAGCAGTACTTC. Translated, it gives CASSLAGGVDEQYF. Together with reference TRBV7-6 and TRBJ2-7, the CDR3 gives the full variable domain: GAGVSQSPRYKVTKRGQDVALRCDPISGHVSLYWYRQALGQGPEFLTYFNYEAQQDKSGLPNDRFSAERPEGSISTLTIQRTEQRDSAMYRCASSLAGGVDEQYFGPGTRLTVT.

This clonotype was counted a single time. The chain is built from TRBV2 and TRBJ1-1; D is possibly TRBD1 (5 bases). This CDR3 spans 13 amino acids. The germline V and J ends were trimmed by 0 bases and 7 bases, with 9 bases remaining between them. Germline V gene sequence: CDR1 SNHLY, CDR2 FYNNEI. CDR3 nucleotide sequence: TGTGCCAGCAGTGAAGCGCGGGGCGTTGAAGCTTTCTTT. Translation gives CASSEARGVEAFF.

The CDR3 nucleotides read TGTGCCAGCAGTTTACGCAGGGAAAATTCACCCCTCCACTTT. Translated: CASSLRRENSPLHF. The chain joins TRBV28 to TRBJ1-6, with D possibly being TRBD1 (5 bases). V was pared by 2 bases and J by 7 bases, with 9 bases between. The CDR3 runs 14 residues. Germline V gene lookup returns CDR1 MDHEN and CDR2 SYDVKM.

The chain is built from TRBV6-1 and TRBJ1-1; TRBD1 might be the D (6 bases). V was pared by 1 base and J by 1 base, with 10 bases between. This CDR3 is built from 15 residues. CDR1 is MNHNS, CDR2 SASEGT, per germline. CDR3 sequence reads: CASSEGYRANTEAFF. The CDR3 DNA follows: TGTGCCAGCAGTGAAGGGTACAGGGCGAACACTGAAGCTTTCTTT.

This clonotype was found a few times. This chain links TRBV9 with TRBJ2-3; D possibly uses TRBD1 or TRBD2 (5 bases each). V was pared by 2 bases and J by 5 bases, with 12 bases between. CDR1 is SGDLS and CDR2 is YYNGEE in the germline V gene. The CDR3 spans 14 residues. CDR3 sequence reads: CASSVYGARDTQYF. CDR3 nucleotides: TGTGCCAGCAGCGTTTACGGGGCGAGAGATACGCAGTATTTT.

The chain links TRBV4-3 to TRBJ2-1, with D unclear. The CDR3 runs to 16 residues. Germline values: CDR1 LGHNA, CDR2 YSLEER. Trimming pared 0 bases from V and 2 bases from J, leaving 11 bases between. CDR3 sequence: CASSQDTPAAYNEQFF. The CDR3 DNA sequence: TGCGCCAGCAGCCAAGATACTCCGGCGGCCTACAATGAGCAGTTCTTC.

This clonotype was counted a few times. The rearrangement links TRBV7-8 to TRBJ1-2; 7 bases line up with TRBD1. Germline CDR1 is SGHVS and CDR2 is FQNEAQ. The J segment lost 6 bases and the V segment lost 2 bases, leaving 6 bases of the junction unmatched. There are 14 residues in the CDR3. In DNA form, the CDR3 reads TGTGCCAGCAGCTTATCGACAGGGACAAATGGCTACACCTTC. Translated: CASSLSTGTNGYTF.

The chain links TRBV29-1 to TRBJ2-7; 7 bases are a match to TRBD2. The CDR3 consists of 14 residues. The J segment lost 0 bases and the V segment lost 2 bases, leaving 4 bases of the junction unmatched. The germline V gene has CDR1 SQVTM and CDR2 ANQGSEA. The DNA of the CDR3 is TGCAGCGTTGAATACCCTAGCGGCTCCTACGAGCAGTACTTC. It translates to CSVEYPSGSYEQYF.

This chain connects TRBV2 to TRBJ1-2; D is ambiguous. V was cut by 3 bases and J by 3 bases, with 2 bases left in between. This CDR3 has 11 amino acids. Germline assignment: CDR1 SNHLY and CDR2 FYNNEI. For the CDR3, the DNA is TGTGCCAGCAGTGAGGACTATGGCTACACCTTC. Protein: CASSEDYGYTF. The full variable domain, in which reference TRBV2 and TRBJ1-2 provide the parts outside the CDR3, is EPEVTQTPSHQVTQMGQEVILRCVPISNHLYFYWYRQILGQKVEFLVSFYNNEISEKSEIFDDQFSVERPDGSNFTLKIRSTKLEDSAMYFCASSEDYGYTFGSGTRLTVV.